This TCR beta chain was sequenced for a study of T cell clusters in autoimmune cytopenias. Overall study results and limits: Primary autoimmune cytopenia patients seemingly lacked the physiological T cell clusters found in healthy donors. TRB repertoire shifts in secondary cytopenia and chronic lymphocytic leukemia mostly reflected lymphoma, not autoimmunity.

Multiplex touch-down PCR amplified TRB using TRB-A and TRB-B pools in one tube. TCRdb re-called the multiplex PCR reads and shows each CDR3 protein once, DNA omitted. The table counts under 7,500 distinct CDR3 sequences; about 28% lies in the top ten. The CDR3 consists of 16 residues. Looked up from germline, CDR1 is SGHRS and CDR2 is YFSETQ. Concerning this clonotype itself: The antigen is not known.

TRB was amplified from roughly 250 ng of peripheral blood genomic DNA per sample. Input material: peripheral blood. The sequence came from a human donor with an autoimmune cytopenia or autoimmune hepatitis (not recorded which). The J gene is TRBJ2-2, the V gene TRBV5-1; TCRdb reports TRBD1, a call that lacks DNA to check it against. The CDR3: CASSLGGQLNTGELFF.